These 26 T cell receptor beta chains were all obtained from the same sample, sequenced in a study of blood T cell repertoires in COVID-19. This table comes from immunoSEQ multiplex PCR, and its TCRdb copy is limited to in-frame clones, with some not included. The table shows around 180,000 clones, with roughly four fifths occurring only once. The sequencing input was peripheral blood. The receptors shown here come from a woman aged 25-40 years with acute or convalescent COVID-19.

The chain joins TRBV2 to TRBJ2-5, with 7 bases aligning to TRBD1. Germline CDR1 is SNHLY and CDR2 is FYNNEI. CDR3 length equals 15 residues. The junction had 10 bases not matched to a gene; V was cut back by 6 bases and J by 3 bases. In DNA, the CDR3 is TGTGCCAGCAGGCTGTGGGACAGACTGGAAGAGACCCAGTACTTC. It encodes CASRLWDRLEETQYF.

This clone has just one count. The sample has other DNA sequences that encode this CDR3 too. This rearrangement joins TRBV15 to TRBJ1-1, with D possibly being TRBD1 (6 bases). V lost 0 bases and J lost 1, with 9 bases in between. The V gene's germline CDR1 is LNHNV and CDR2 YYDKDF (reference sequence). This CDR3 has 15 residues. The CDR3 here is CATSRDRGANTEAFF. The CDR3 DNA reads as TGTGCCACCAGCAGAGACAGGGGCGCGAACACTGAAGCTTTCTTT.

The rearrangement uses TRBV5-6 and TRBJ1-1, with D uncertain. Between the trimmed V and J ends, which lost 0 bases and 5 bases, there was a span of 8 bases. The CDR3 runs to 13 residues. Looked up from germline, CDR1 is SGHDT and CDR2 is YYEEEE. The CDR3 here is CASSLAAGTEAFF. DNA of the CDR3: TGTGCCAGCAGCTTGGCCGCGGGGACTGAAGCTTTCTTT.

The chain carries TRBV9 and TRBJ2-7, with a weak D call TRBD1 (5 bases). The germline V gene encodes CDR1 SGDLS and CDR2 YYNGEE. Trimming took off 0 bases at V and 0 bases at J, with 10 bases between the two ends. This CDR3 contains 15 residues. In DNA, the CDR3 is TGTGCCAGCAGCGTAGCAGGGTACGGCTCCTACGAGCAGTACTTC. The encoded protein is CASSVAGYGSYEQYF.

The chain recombines TRBV29-1 with TRBJ2-1; 10 bases are a match to TRBD2. Germline assignment: CDR1 SQVTM and CDR2 ANQGSEA. The length of the CDR3 is 12 residues. DNA for the CDR3: TGCACCAGCGGGGGGGGCCAAAATGAGCAGTTCTTC. This gives the protein CTSGGGQNEQFF.

This chain joins TRBV28 and TRBJ1-2; D call uncertain. V was shortened by 4 bases and J by 3 bases, with 3 bases between the two germline ends. From germline, CDR1 is MDHEN and CDR2 SYDVKM. The CDR3 contains 11 residues. The CDR3 coding sequence is TGTGCCAGCAGTTCTCACTATGGCTACACCTTC. This gives the protein CASSSHYGYTF.

The J gene is TRBJ2-4, the V gene TRBV11-2, with D unresolved. Between the trimmed V and J ends, which lost 1 base and 0 bases, there was a span of 4 bases. The CDR3 sequence is 14 residues long. Germline loops: CDR1 SGHAT, CDR2 FQNNGV. This CDR3 is CASSLVLAKNIQYF. The DNA for the CDR3 is TGTGCCAGCAGCTTAGTCCTAGCCAAAAACATTCAGTACTTC.

This chain uses TRBV5-6 with TRBJ2-6, with 10 nucleotides matching TRBD1. Per the germline V gene, CDR1 is SGHDT and CDR2 is YYEEEE. This CDR3 is built from 15 residues. Trimming at V came to 0 bases and at J to 9 bases, leaving 3 bases not matched to a gene. The CDR3 loop reads CASSLVRDRGNVLTF. The DNA for the CDR3 is TGTGCCAGCAGCTTGGTTAGGGACAGGGGCAACGTCCTGACTTTC.

The chain uses TRBV7-8 and TRBJ2-1, with 12 bases aligning to TRBD2. This CDR3 spans 18 amino acids. The V gene end was trimmed by 5 bases and the J gene end by 0 bases; junction bases not matched to a gene: 8. Germline V gene sequence: CDR1 SGHVS, CDR2 FQNEAQ. The CDR3 coding sequence is TGTGCCAGCAGCAAGACAGCTAGCGGGAGGGGCTCCTACAATGAGCAGTTCTTC. Its protein product is CASSKTASGRGSYNEQFF. The whole variable domain, filled in from reference TRBV7-8 and TRBJ2-1, reads GAGVSQSPRYKVAKRGQDVALRCDPISGHVSLFWYQQALGQGPEFLTYFQNEAQLDKSGLPSDRFFAERPEGSVSTLKIQRTQQEDSAVYLCASSKTASGRGSYNEQFFGPGTRLTVL.

V and J are TRBV7-2 and TRBJ2-2, with D possibly TRBD1 on 6 matching bases. The length of the CDR3 is 16 residues. Germline CDR1 and CDR2: SGHTA and FQGNSA. V dropped 2 bases and J dropped 4 bases, with 14 bases sitting between them. CDR3 sequence reads: CASSLWSIGGTGELFF. The CDR3 coding sequence is TGTGCCAGCAGCTTATGGAGTATAGGGGGCACCGGGGAGCTGTTTTTT.

This clone appeared once. The chain uses TRBV6-2 or TRBV6-3 and TRBJ2-5; D is uncertain. Germline V gene lookup returns CDR1 MNHEY and CDR2 SVGEGT. Trimming pared 6 bases from V and 1 base from J, leaving 9 bases between. CDR3 length equals 13 residues. This chain's CDR3 is CASSRRVQETQYF. The DNA of the CDR3 is TGTGCCAGCAGCCGCCGGGTCCAAGAGACCCAGTACTTC.

The chain carries TRBV2 and TRBJ1-5; TRBD1 matches 7 bases. The J segment lost 4 bases and the V segment lost 8 bases, leaving 2 bases of the junction unmatched. There are 12 residues in the CDR3. The germline V gene encodes CDR1 SNHLY and CDR2 FYNNEI. The CDR3 region is CASDRENQPQHF. CDR3 sequence (DNA): TGTGCCAGCGACAGGGAAAATCAGCCCCAGCATTTT.

The gene calls are TRBV5-1 and TRBJ1-1; 7 bases agree with TRBD1. The CDR3 loop spans 15 amino acids. The junction had 8 bases not matched to a gene; V was cut back by 5 bases and J by 1 base. Germline CDR1 is SGHRS and CDR2 is YFSETQ. The CDR3 DNA reads as TGCGCCAGCAGTTCCTCACAGGGGACGAACACTGAAGCTTTCTTT. This sequence encodes CASSSSQGTNTEAFF. The complete variable domain, with remaining parts taken from reference TRBV5-1 and TRBJ1-1, reads KAGVTQTPRYLIKTRGQQVTLSCSPISGHRSVSWYQQTPGQGLQFLFEYFSETQRNKGNFPGRFSGRQFSNSRSEMNVSTLELGDSALYLCASSSSQGTNTEAFFGQGTRLTVV.

The chain uses TRBV28 and TRBJ1-2; a weak D match, TRBD1 (5 bases). Trimming cost V 6 bases and J 7 bases, with 15 bases left between them. Germline V gives CDR1 MDHEN, CDR2 SYDVKM. This CDR3 is built from 13 residues. CDR3 amino acids: CASSGEGRAGYTF. CDR3 DNA: TGTGCCAGCAGCGGGGAGGGACGGGCTGGCTACACCTTC.

This sequence joins TRBV5-1 and TRBJ2-7; tentatively, D is TRBD2 (5 bases). With 1 base removed from V and 3 bases from J, the gap between germline ends came to 8 bases. Germline lookup yields CDR1 SGHRS and CDR2 YFSETQ. The CDR3 has 13 amino acids. The CDR3 region has the DNA TGCGCCAGCAGCTTGACGCGGGTCTACGAGCAGTACTTC. Encoded protein: CASSLTRVYEQYF.

This clone was picked up a small number of times. The V call is TRBV5-1, the J call TRBJ2-2; perhaps TRBD2 as D (6 bases). CDR1 and CDR2 (germline): SGHRS, YFSETQ. V lost 0 bases to trimming and J lost 4 bases, with 10 bases between them. CDR3 size: 15 residues. This CDR3 reads CASSLVQGLTGELFF. For the CDR3, the DNA is TGCGCCAGCAGCTTGGTGCAGGGACTCACCGGGGAGCTGTTTTTT.

The rearrangement links TRBV28 to TRBJ1-5; 12 bases fit TRBD1. The germline V gene has CDR1 MDHEN and CDR2 SYDVKM. J was trimmed by 2 bases and V by 6 bases; bases with no gene match: 8. CDR3 length equals 17 residues. CDR3 sequence reads: CASSRWDRGQGNQPQHF. As DNA, the CDR3 is TGTGCCAGCAGCCGATGGGACAGGGGGCAGGGCAATCAGCCCCAGCATTTT. Looking up the rest from reference TRBV28 and TRBJ1-5 gives the full variable domain: DVKVTQSSRYLVKRTGEKVFLECVQDMDHENMFWYRQDPGLGLRLIYFSYDVKMKEKGDIPEGYSVSREKKERFSLILESASTNQTSMYLCASSRWDRGQGNQPQHFGDGTRLSIL.

This chain joins TRBV6-2 or TRBV6-3 and TRBJ2-1, with 8 bases lining up with TRBD2. The CDR3 covers 15 residues. The V gene's germline CDR1 is MNHEY and CDR2 SVGEGT. Trimming took 6 bases from V and 7 from J; bases not matched to a gene: 11. The CDR3 region is CASSPRSGGLNEQFF. In nucleotides, the CDR3 is TGTGCCAGCAGCCCGCGGAGCGGGGGTTTGAATGAGCAGTTCTTC.

The V call is TRBV15, the J call TRBJ1-2; D is possibly TRBD1 (6 bases). There are 17 residues in the CDR3. Trimming removed 0 bases from V and 4 bases from J, with 18 bases in between. Germline V gene lookup returns CDR1 LNHNV and CDR2 YYDKDF (reference sequence). For the CDR3, the DNA is TGTGCCACCAGCAGAGATCGGGGGGGCTCGAGCCTCTATGGCTACACCTTC. Its translation is CATSRDRGGSSLYGYTF.

Turning to this clone: The same CDR3 arises from other DNA sequences in this sample as well. The chain links TRBV19 to TRBJ1-5; TRBD1 agrees at 8 bases. J gave up 6 bases and V 6 bases, and 7 bases lay outside the gene matches. Germline loops: CDR1 LNHDA, CDR2 SQIVND (reference sequence). The CDR3 has 14 residues. The CDR3 DNA follows: TGTGCCAGTAGGACGACAGGGGAGGGTCAGCCCCAGCATTTT. This codes for CASRTTGEGQPQHF.

This chain joins TRBV27 and TRBJ2-1; 9 bases are shared with TRBD1. The germline CDR1 and CDR2 sequences are MNHEY and SMNVEV (reference sequence). V gave up 7 bases and J gave up 5 bases; unmatched junction bases: 12. CDR3 size: 16 residues. The CDR3 sequence is CASTFRGQGRNNEQFF. CDR3 DNA sequence: TGTGCCAGCACTTTCCGAGGACAGGGGCGAAACAATGAGCAGTTCTTC.

The chain joins TRBV7-8 to TRBJ2-5; 8 bases align to TRBD1. Losses at the gene ends were 4 bases for V and 2 bases for J; bases not matched to a gene: 6. The CDR3 extends over 15 amino acids. Germline V gene sequence: CDR1 SGHVS, CDR2 FQNEAQ. The CDR3 DNA reads as TGTGCCAGCAGCTCTACTGACAGGGGACAAGAGACCCAGTACTTC. This gives the protein CASSSTDRGQETQYF.

The V gene is TRBV7-3, the J gene TRBJ2-7; D call uncertain. The germline V and J ends were trimmed by 2 bases and 3 bases, with 11 bases remaining between them. The germline gives CDR1 SGHTA, CDR2 FQGTGA. There are 14 residues in the CDR3. The CDR3 reads CASSLRRGSYEQYF. The CDR3 coding sequence is TGTGCCAGCAGCTTACGAAGAGGAAGCTACGAGCAGTACTTC.

In this sample, this clone turned up a few times. This chain links TRBV3-1 (or the pseudogene TRBV3-2) with TRBJ1-5; D possibly corresponds to TRBD1 (5 bases). Trimming pared 0 bases from V and 5 bases from J, leaving 11 bases between. The CDR3 length is 15 residues. Germline lookup yields CDR1 LGHDT and CDR2 YNNKEL (reference sequence). DNA of the CDR3: TGTGCCAGCAGCCAAGAGCACGACAGTGATCAGCCCCAGCATTTT. Translating it yields CASSQEHDSDQPQHF.

The chain recombines TRBV12-3 or TRBV12-4 with TRBJ1-1; D is uncertain. V shed 5 bases and J shed 1 base, with 2 bases lying between them. The CDR3 extends over 11 amino acids. The CDR3 coding sequence is TGTGCCAGCAGTCGGAACACTGAAGCTTTCTTT. Residues: CASSRNTEAFF.

This sequence joins TRBV30 and TRBJ1-5, with D uncertain. V was shortened by 2 bases and J by 4 bases, with 15 bases between the two germline ends. The CDR3 consists of 15 residues. CDR1 and CDR2 from the germline V gene are GTSNPN and SVGIG (reference sequence). The CDR3 bases are TGTGCCTGGAGTCCCCCTTCGTCCCTTAATCAGCCCCAGCATTTT. It codes for CAWSPPSSLNQPQHF.